This TCR beta chain is from a study of cytomegalovirus exposure and HLA in healthy donors (dated by TCRdb to 2017 to 2019). Background on the whole study: An earlier analysis of 550 to 700 of the donors reported about 250 Gb of sequence data and more than 90 million unique TCR beta sequences from 150 million to 200 million T cells. Roughly 310 gigabases of sequencing data and 78 million or so unique TCR sequences were included in an early release covering around 600 HLA-typed donors. Of the 350 to 450 genotyped donors, about 80% fell in the genetic ancestry cluster associated with self-reported Caucasian donors. The study was designed to test whether signatures of past pathogen exposure could be identified by cataloging public T cell receptors. The study profiled the T cell repertoires of 666 subjects by immunosequencing and related them to cytomegalovirus serostatus. A separate validation cohort of roughly 130 different subjects was used in addition to the 666-subject first cohort. To predict cytomegalovirus infection status, the study brought together high-throughput TCR immunosequencing, statistical association of individual TCRs with disease status, and machine learning. A later analysis re-analyzed previously published TCR beta repertoires from hundreds of donors and added high-resolution HLA genotyping to study TCR occurrence patterns. Rather than drawing on any new phenotypic data, the later analysis identified candidate immune exposures from TCR beta sequences and the way those sequences occurred across donors. To decide whether each TCR beta V gene segment behaved as functional or pseudogenic, an earlier analysis of some 540 of the donors relied on high-throughput TCR beta sequencing. Donor age, sex, ethnicity and CMV serostatus were compiled together with the repertoire data. Genome-wide SNP genotypes for about 55% of the roughly 670 donors were used in a later genetic analysis, which treated that subset as a discovery cohort. Every discovery cohort repertoire had been produced on one sequencing platform. HLA typing included class I and class II loci at four-digit resolution. Typing coverage differed by locus: A, B, C, DRB1 and DQB1 were typed in about 620-630 donors, DQA1 in about 560, DPA1 in 606, and DPB1 in around 490. A handful of DR-DQ haplotypes were handled as single units for association and clustering because linkage in the cohort was strong. Among about 370 genotyped donors of the cohort, an average of around 250,000 unique TCR beta nucleotide sequences was sequenced per donor, of which about 18% were non-productive.

In total, over 600 healthy bone marrow donors made up the cohort. Cohort members were all nominally healthy when sampled, although unrecorded immune exposures were likely present. The donor was CMV seropositive and was included in the group of 250 to 350 seropositive cohort members. A peripheral blood sample was collected from each donor, and TCR beta sequencing was performed on peripheral blood mononuclear cells. The Qiagen DNeasy Blood Extraction Kit was used to extract genomic DNA from the blood cell samples. This clone was seen a few times. What this receptor recognizes is not known. No much larger clonotype is one base removed from it; base qualities were not supplied. The protocol used for the library was the immunoSEQ multiplex PCR assay. The multiplex PCR relied on a mix of 60 forward primers for TCR Vbeta segments and 13 reverse primers for TCR Jbeta segments. A multiplex PCR assay on genomic DNA amplified the CDR3 region of rearranged TCR beta genes. The amplified TCR beta libraries were sequenced on the Illumina HiSeq System as 87-base-pair reads. In the source study's methods: A later analysis tallied around 82 million unique TCR beta chains across the 666 repertoires, and around 12 million of those chains were shared by two or more donors. A nearest-neighbor algorithm error-corrected the raw reads and collapsed the reads into unique sequences, merging closely related sequences to remove PCR and sequencing errors. Alignment of CDR3 sequences to IMGT reference sequences was used to assign V, D and J gene segments. For a sequence to be retained, at least a six-nucleotide match to both a V gene segment and a J gene segment was required. Rearrangements were classified as productive when the CDR3 lacked stop codons and remained in frame with V and J, and all other rearrangements were classified as non-productive. CDR3 was defined by IMGT convention, running from the second conserved V-encoded cysteine to the conserved J-encoded phenylalanine. In an earlier analysis of more than 550 of the donors, sequences lacking an unambiguous match to a single V gene segment were excluded. In an earlier analysis of some 590 of the donors, a V segment was called functional when productive rearrangements were above 56.7%, and segregating when the standard deviation between donors exceeded 5%. A statistical classification framework was built to diagnose cytomegalovirus status from the catalog of TCR beta chain sequences. A later analysis assigned V and J genes by comparing TCR nucleotide sequences with IMGT/GENE-DB human TR gene sequences. In a later analysis, CDR3 sequences and most-parsimonious VDJ recombination scenarios were assigned using the TCRdist pipeline. In a later analysis, each TCR beta chain was defined by its CDR3 amino acid sequence together with its V-gene family, and reads without a unique V-gene family were excluded. As a way to deal with suspected cross-contamination and a sequencing artifact, a later analysis dropped hundreds of nucleotide sequences that were highly shared and had low generation probability. For each public chain, a later analysis derived a clonal expansion index from normalized ranks of inferred template counts within each repertoire. Generation probabilities in a later analysis came from a VDJ recombination model fitted to out-of-frame rearrangements, and those results were checked against IGoR. In a later analysis, hypergeometric tests were used to score TCR-TCR, TCR-HLA and TCR-CMV co-occurrence, with a repertoire-size bias correction applied to TCR pairs. In a later analysis, false discovery rates were estimated by permuting HLA or CMV assignments 20 times. In a later analysis, co-occurring TCRs were grouped with DBSCAN, and TCRdist sequence similarity was added when clustering was performed within HLA-allele-positive subsets. Co-occurrence clustering excluded repertoires with fewer than 30,000 or more than 120,000 public chains, plus five with anomalous nucleotide sharing. TCRdb holds this immuneACCESS table with in-frame rearrangements only. Some clones are missing; in checked studies, unresolved V genes explain under half, and the rest has no known cause. The D gene and trimming were derived from the DNA, and the V and J assignments and clone size from that table. Present in this sample are about 150,000 clones, 75% to 85% of which were seen just once. The ten biggest clones cover 6% to 7.5% of the sample.

According to the germline V gene (reference sequence), CDR1 reads SGHNT and CDR2 reads YYREEE. The CDR3 sequence holds 15 residues, the cysteine and phenylalanine included. Only CDR3 DNA is held: 45 bases, read in frame from base 1. V is trimmed back by 0 bases and J by 6 bases, and the junction contains 4 bases that no gene match accounts for. The research as a whole found: HLA typing was unavailable for some donors at each locus, so association tests used only the typed subset. A cluster of highly shared sequence variants was judged likely to be a technical artifact of the sequencing pipeline. The classifier was reported to diagnose cytomegalovirus status with high specificity and sensitivity in both the original cohort and the validation cohort. Roughly uniform sequencing depth across donors was assumed in presence/absence analyses, although this assumption may not hold. At a false discovery rate of 0.05, a later analysis linked around 15,000 TCR beta sequences to specific HLA alleles. According to the authors, the approach could potentially be generalized to other disease states and immunological phenotypes. A later analysis found that TCR association rates varied across HLA loci, with DRB1 alleles showing the most associated TCRs and HLA-C alleles the fewest. In the study, roughly 160 TCR beta chains were listed as associated with cytomegalovirus. Compared with equally common non-associated chains, HLA-associated TCR beta chains in a later analysis were more clonally expanded and had lower generation probabilities. Most TCR sequences were observed very rarely across donors, whereas some public TCRs were present in many individuals. In vitro tests confirmed that a few of the cytomegalovirus-associated TCR beta chains recognize cytomegalovirus antigens. According to a later analysis, parvovirus B19, influenza, CMV and Epstein-Barr virus appeared linked to several top co-occurrence clusters. Because counts were too low, seventeen rarely observed V segments, including chromosome 9 orphons, were left out of the earlier analysis of approximately 500 of the donors. Linkage disequilibrium might explain the correlated functional status among segregating V segments, but an unknown experimental factor could not be ruled out. Some IMGT-functional V segments, including TRBV6-2 and TRBV6-3, could not be distinguished by the 87-base-pair reads and were therefore excluded. In this cohort, only TCR beta chains were sequenced, and detectable features were limited by the absence of alpha or paired-chain data. In a later genetic analysis, fewer N-insertions in productive TCRs were reported among donors in an Asian-associated ancestry cluster than the roughly 700-donor mean. Most CMV-associated TCR beta chains appeared to be HLA-restricted in a later analysis, and the HLA associations seemed to be driven largely by CMV exposure. Broadly in line with IMGT annotations, most TCR beta V segments showed up in productive rearrangements about 87% or about 30% of the time in an earlier analysis of under 700 of the donors. When HLA alleles, especially DR and DQ, strongly co-occurred, attributing TCR associations to individual alleles was difficult. A further reported finding was that TCR beta sequences accurately predicted the HLA-A and HLA-B alleles for most subjects in the first cohort. V-gene and J-gene trimming of TCR beta chains was associated with a missense DCLRE1C variant in a later genetic analysis, and the association was replicated in an independent cohort. For the cohort, immune exposure information was limited to CMV serostatus.

Material: PBMCs. The clonotype originates from a man aged 30-40 years in good health and CMV-seropositive. The V gene is TRBV5-4 and the J gene is TRBJ2-1; 9 central nucleotides agree with TRBD1. The CDR3 sequence is CASSLAGTGLNEQFF. The DNA sequence is TGTGCCAGCAGCTTGGCAGGGACAGGGCTCAATGAGCAGTTCTTC.